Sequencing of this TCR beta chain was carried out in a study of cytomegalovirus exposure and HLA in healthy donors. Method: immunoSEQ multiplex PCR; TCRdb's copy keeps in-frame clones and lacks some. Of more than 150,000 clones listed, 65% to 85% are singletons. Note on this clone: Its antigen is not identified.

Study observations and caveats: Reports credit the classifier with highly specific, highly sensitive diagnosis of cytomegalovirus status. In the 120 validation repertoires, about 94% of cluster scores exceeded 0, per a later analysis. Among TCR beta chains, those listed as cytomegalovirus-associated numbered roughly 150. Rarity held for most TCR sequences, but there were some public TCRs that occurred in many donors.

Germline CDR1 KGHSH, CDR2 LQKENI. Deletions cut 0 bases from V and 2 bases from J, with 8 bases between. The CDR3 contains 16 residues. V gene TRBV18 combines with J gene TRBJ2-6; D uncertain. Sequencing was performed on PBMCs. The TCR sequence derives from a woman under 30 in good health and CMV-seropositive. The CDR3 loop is CASSPPSRTGANVLTF. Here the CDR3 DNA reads TGTGCCAGCTCACCACCGTCCAGAACTGGGGCCAACGTCCTGACTTTC.